Listed here is a single T cell receptor beta chain. Its antigen is unidentified. This specimen belongs to a study of CD8 T cells in ankylosing spondylitis. Overall study results and limits: Past research had described some motif variants in reactive arthritis synovial fluid and blood. Within ankylosing spondylitis blood, a TCR beta motif made up of seven or eight highly homologous variants appeared to be characteristic. Clones tied to disease were said to be significantly enriched in matched ankylosing spondylitis synovial fluid.

Generation of TCR beta libraries employed quantitative 5'-RACE incorporating molecular barcodes. Each CDR3 protein gets one entry after TCRdb re-called the 5' RACE reads with MiXCR. The data contain just over 300,000 distinct CDR3 sequences, roughly 20% of them singletons. This clonotype was obtained from a female donor with ankylosing spondylitis or in good health (not recorded which). Material for sequencing was blood, either unsorted or a sorted T cell fraction (not recorded which).

The CDR3 sequence: CSARGSPYEQYF. DNA of the CDR3: TGCAGTGCTAGGGGGTCCCCGTACGAGCAGTACTTC. This chain joins TRBV20-1 and TRBJ2-7; no reliable D call. Germline values: CDR1 DFQATT, CDR2 SNEGSKA (reference sequence). The CDR3 is 12 amino acids. V lost 3 bases to trimming and J lost 4 bases, with 10 bases between them.